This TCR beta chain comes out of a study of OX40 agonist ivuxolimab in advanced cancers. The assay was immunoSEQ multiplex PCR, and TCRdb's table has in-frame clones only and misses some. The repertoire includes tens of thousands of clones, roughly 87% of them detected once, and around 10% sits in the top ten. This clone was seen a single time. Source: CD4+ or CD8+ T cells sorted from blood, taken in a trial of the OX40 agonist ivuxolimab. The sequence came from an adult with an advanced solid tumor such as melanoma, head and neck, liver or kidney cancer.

The CDR3 DNA follows: TGTGCCAGCAGCCAGGGACTAGCTGACTACGAGCAGTACTTC. Translated: CASSQGLADYEQYF. V gene TRBV5-4 combines with J gene TRBJ2-7; 9 bases are a match to TRBD2. Germline V gene data show CDR1 as SGHNT and CDR2 as YYREEE (reference sequence). The CDR3 is 14 residues long. The trim removed 4 bases at V and 3 bases at J, leaving 5 bases unmatched.